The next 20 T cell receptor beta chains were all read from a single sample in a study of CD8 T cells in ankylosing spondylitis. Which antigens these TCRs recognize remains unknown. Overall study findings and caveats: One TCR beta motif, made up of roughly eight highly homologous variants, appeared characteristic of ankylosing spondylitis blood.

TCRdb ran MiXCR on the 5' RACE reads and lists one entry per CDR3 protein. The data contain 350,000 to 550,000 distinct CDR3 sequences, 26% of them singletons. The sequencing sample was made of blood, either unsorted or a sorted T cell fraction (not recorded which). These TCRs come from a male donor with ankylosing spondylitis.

This chain's CDR3 is CASRGERGFYNEQFF. The DNA for the CDR3 is TGTGCCAGCAGGGGTGAGAGGGGGTTCTACAATGAGCAGTTCTTC. The V call is TRBV2, the J call TRBJ2-1; tentatively, D is TRBD1 (6 bases). The length of the CDR3 is 15 residues. Germline lookup yields CDR1 SNHLY and CDR2 FYNNEI. Trimming removed 6 bases from V and 3 bases from J, with 15 bases in between. The variable domain in full, completed from reference TRBV2 and TRBJ2-1, reads EPEVTQTPSHQVTQMGQEVILRCVPISNHLYFYWYRQILGQKVEFLVSFYNNEISEKSEIFDDQFSVERPDGSNFTLKIRSTKLEDSAMYFCASRGERGFYNEQFFGPGTRLTVL.

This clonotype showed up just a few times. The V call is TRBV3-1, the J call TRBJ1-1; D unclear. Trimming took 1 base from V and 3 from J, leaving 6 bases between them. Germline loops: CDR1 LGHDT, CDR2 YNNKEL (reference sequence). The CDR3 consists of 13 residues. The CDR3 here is CASSQGEDTEAFF. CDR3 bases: TGTGCCAGCAGCCAAGGTGAGGACACTGAAGCTTTCTTT.

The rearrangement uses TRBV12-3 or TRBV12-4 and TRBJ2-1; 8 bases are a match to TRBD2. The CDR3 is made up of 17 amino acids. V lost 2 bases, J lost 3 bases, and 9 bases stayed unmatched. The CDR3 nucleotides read TGTGCCAGCAGTTTATCTAGCGGGCTCTCCGACTACAATGAGCAGTTCTTC. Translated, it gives CASSLSSGLSDYNEQFF.

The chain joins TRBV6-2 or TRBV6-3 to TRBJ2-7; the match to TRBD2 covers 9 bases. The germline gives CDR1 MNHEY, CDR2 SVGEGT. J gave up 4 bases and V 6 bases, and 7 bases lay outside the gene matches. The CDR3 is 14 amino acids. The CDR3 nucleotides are TGTGCCAGCAGCCACCCTAGCGGGGTATACGAGCAGTACGTC. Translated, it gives CASSHPSGVYEQYV.

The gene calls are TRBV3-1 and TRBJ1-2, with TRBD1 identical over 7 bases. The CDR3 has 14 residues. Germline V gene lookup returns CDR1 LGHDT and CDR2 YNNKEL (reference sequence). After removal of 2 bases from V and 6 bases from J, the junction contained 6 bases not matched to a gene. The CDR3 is CASSQWEGADGYTF. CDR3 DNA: TGTGCCAGCAGCCAATGGGAGGGGGCTGATGGCTACACCTTC.

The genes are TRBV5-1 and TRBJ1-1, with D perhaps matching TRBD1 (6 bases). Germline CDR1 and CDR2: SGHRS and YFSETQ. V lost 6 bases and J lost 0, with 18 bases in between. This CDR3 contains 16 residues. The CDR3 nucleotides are TGCGCCAGCACCTCCCAGGGGCTAGGTTTGAACACTGAAGCTTTCTTT. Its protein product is CASTSQGLGLNTEAFF.

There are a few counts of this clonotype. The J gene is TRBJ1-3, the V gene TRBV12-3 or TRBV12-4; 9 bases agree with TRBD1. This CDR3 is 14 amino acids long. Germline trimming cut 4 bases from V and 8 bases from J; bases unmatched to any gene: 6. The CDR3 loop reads CASSWTGARDTIYF. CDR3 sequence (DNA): TGTGCCAGCAGTTGGACAGGGGCCAGAGACACCATATATTTT.

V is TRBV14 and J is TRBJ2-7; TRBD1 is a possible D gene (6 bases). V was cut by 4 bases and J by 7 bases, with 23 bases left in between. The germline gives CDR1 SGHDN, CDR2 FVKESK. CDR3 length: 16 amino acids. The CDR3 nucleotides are TGTGCCAGCAGCCTGTTGGCCGGGGACATCCGTTGTGAGCAGTACGTC. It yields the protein CASSLLAGDIRCEQYV.

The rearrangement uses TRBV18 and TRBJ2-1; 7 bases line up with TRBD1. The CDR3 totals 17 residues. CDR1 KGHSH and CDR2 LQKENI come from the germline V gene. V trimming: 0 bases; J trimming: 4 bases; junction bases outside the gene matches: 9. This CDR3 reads CASSPPVGTEGYNEQFF. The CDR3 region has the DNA TGTGCCAGCTCACCACCGGTTGGGACAGAGGGTTACAATGAGCAGTTCTTC.

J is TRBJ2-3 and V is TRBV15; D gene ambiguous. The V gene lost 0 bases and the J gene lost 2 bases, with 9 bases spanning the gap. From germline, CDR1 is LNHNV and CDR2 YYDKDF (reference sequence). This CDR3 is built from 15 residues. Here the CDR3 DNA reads TGTGCCACCAGCAGAGAATTTGCAGACACAGATACGCAGTATTTT. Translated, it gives CATSREFADTDTQYF. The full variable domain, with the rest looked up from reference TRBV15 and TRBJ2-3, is DAMVIQNPRYQVTQFGKPVTLSCSQTLNHNVMYWYQQKSSQAPKLLFHYYDKDFNNEADTPDNFQSRRPNTSFCFLDIRSPGLGDTAMYLCATSREFADTDTQYFGPGTRLTVL.

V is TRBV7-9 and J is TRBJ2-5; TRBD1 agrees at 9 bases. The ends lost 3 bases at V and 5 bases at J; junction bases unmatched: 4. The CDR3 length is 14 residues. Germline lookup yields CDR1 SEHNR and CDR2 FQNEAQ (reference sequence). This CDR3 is CASSLGQGFETQYF. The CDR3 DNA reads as TGTGCCAGCAGCTTGGGACAGGGTTTTGAGACCCAGTACTTC. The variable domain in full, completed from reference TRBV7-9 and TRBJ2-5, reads DTGVSQNPRHKITKRGQNVTFRCDPISEHNRLYWYRQTLGQGPEFLTYFQNEAQLEKSRLLSDRFSAERPKGSFSTLEIQRTEQGDSAMYLCASSLGQGFETQYFGPGTRLLVL.

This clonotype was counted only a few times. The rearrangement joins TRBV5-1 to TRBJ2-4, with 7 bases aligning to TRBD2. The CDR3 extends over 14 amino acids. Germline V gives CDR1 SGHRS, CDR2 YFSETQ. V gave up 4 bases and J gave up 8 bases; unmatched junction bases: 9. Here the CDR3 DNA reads TGCGCCAGCAGCCCCCAGACTAGCCCGGACATTCAGTACTTC. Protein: CASSPQTSPDIQYF. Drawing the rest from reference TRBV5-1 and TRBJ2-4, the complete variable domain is KAGVTQTPRYLIKTRGQQVTLSCSPISGHRSVSWYQQTPGQGLQFLFEYFSETQRNKGNFPGRFSGRQFSNSRSEMNVSTLELGDSALYLCASSPQTSPDIQYFGAGTRLSVL.

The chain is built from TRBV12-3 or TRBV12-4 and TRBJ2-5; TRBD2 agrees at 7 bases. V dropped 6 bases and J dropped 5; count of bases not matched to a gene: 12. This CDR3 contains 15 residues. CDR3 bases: TGTGCCAGCAGCAGAGGTCCCCAGGGAGGGGAGACCCAGTACTTC. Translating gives CASSRGPQGGETQYF.

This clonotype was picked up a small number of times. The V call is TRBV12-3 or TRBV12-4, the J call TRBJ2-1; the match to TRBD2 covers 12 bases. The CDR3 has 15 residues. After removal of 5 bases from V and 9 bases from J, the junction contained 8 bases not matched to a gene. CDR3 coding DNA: TGTGCCAGCAGTCCATTGACTAGCGGGAGATTTGAGCAGTTCTTC. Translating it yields CASSPLTSGRFEQFF.

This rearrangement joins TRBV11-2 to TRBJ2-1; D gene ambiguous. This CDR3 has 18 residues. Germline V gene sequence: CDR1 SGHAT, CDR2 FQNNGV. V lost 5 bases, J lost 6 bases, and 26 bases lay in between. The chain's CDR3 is CASSQVKGRQSGVNEQFF. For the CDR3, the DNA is TGTGCCAGCAGCCAAGTAAAAGGACGGCAGTCCGGCGTCAATGAGCAGTTCTTC. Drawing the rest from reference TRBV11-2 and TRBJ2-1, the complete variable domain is EAGVAQSPRYKIIEKRQSVAFWCNPISGHATLYWYQQILGQGPKLLIQFQNNGVVDDSQLPKDRFSAERLKGVDSTLKIQPAKLEDSAVYLCASSQVKGRQSGVNEQFFGPGTRLTVL.

CDR3: CASSQNRLEQGGEQFF. The DNA for the CDR3 is TGTGCCAGCAGCCAAAATCGCTTAGAGCAGGGGGGTGAGCAGTTCTTC. The gene calls are TRBV7-2 and TRBJ2-1; weak D call: TRBD1 (7 bases). This CDR3 region has 16 residues. V shed 5 bases and J shed 9 bases, with 23 bases lying between them. Germline CDR1 is SGHTA and CDR2 is FQGNSA.

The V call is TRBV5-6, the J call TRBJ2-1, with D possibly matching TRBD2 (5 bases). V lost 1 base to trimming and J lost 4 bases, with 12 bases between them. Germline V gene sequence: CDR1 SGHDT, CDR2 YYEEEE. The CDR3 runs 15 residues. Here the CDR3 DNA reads TGTGCCAGCAGCTTGAAGCGGAGACCTTACAATGAGCAGTTCTTC. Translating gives CASSLKRRPYNEQFF.

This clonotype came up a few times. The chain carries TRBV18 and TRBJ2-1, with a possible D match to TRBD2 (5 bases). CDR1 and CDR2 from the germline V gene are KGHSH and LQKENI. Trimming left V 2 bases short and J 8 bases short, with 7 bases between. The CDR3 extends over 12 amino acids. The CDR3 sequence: CASSPSGDEQFF. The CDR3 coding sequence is TGTGCCAGCTCACCATCCGGGGATGAGCAGTTCTTC. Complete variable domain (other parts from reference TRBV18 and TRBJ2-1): NAGVMQNPRHLVRRRGQEARLRCSPMKGHSHVYWYRQLPEEGLKFMVYLQKENIIDESGMPKERFSAEFPKEGPSILRIQQVVRGDSAAYFCASSPSGDEQFFGPGTRLTVL.

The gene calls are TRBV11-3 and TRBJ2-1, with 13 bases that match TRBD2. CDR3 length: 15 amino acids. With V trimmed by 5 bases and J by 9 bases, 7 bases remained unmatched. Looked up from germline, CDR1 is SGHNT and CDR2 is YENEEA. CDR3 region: CASSLRTSGRPEQFF. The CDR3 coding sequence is TGTGCCAGCAGCCTACGGACTAGCGGGAGACCTGAGCAGTTCTTC.

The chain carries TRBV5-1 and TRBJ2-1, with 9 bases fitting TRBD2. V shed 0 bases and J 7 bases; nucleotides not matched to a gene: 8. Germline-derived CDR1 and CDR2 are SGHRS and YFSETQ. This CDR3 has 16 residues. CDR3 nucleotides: TGCGCCAGCAGCTTGGTAGGAGCGGGAGGACCAAATGAGCAGTTCTTC. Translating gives CASSLVGAGGPNEQFF.